This section outlines one T cell receptor beta chain sequence together with its context. Its antigen remains unidentified. Base qualities are not at hand, and no much larger clone is one base apart. This entry is derived from a study of monozygotic twins with cystic fibrosis (dated by TCRdb to about 2021). In terms of the full investigation: Barcoded libraries were prepared with roughly 16 PCR cycles from three micrograms of fragmented DNA. Twins were ranked among 1,000 or so cohort participants for weight-for-height and FEVPerc (FEV1 disease centile) on the day of blood sampling. Data for three of the twin pairs had been reported previously in another context. Made up mostly of children and adolescents, the cohort included ten female and six male twin pairs ranging in age from about 2.0 to 36.4 years, with a median of about 9 years. The study compared TCR beta repertoires within and between 16 monozygotic twin pairs with cystic fibrosis to assess genetic influence on V and J gene usage.

Here is what the overall study found, with its caveats: Sharing of nucleotide-identical clonotypes was significantly greater within monozygotic CF twin pairs than between unrelated CF individuals (P = 0.000026, Mann-Whitney). No association turned up between shared CDR3 numbers and age, concordance or disease severity, and the cohort was small. Simpson clonality was found to be generally low (median around 0.0095), suggesting a naive-dominated repertoire, although higher clonality was observed in the most severely affected patients. The greatest similarity to the co-twin was observed for V gene usage in 13 of 16 pairs and for J usage in 8 of 16 pairs, which suggested genetic constraints.

The twin pairs came from the European Cystic Fibrosis Twin and Sibling Study Cohort, which recruited patients from 150 to 200 CF clinics across 14 European countries. Zygosity and CFTR genotype were verified in-house, and zygosity was tested by multiplex PCR of nine short tandem repeat loci. Peripheral blood was sampled from each twin, with clinical parameters recorded on the day of blood sampling. Genomic DNA was isolated from peripheral blood cells with phenol/chloroform and kept in TE buffer at 4 degrees C. CDR1 and CDR2 (LGHNA, YNFKEQ) derive from the germline V gene. V is reduced by 0 bases and J by 3 bases, leaving a spacing of 12 bases between them. The CDR3 covers 16 residues, taking in both the cysteine and the phenylalanine. Of all the DNA, just the CDR3 is kept, 48 bases in frame from base 1. TCR beta CDR3 regions were amplified by multiplex PCR using the immunoSEQ immune profiling system, following the manufacturer's instructions. Sequencing was performed on an Illumina NextSeq system. In the paper's pipeline: Sequence data were processed on the immunoSEQ Analyzer platform, and clonality was computed as the square root of Simpson's index of productive rearrangements. V and J usage similarity was measured by Jensen-Shannon distance, and CDR3 generation probabilities were computed with OLGA. The researchers looked up shared CDR3 sequences in the immuneACCESS database (August 2020) and in VDJdb (December 2020). This immuneACCESS table, as held by TCRdb, lists in-frame sequences with V and J called but not all clones. Of the missing ones, under half trace to an unresolved V gene in checked studies; the others have no known cause. Clonal size and the V and J genes are those of that table, whereas D and trimming came from the DNA. A total of 9,500 or so clones appear in this sample, 97% to 99% of them only once. The top ten constitute around 0.24% of the sample.

The sequence came from a girl aged 2-10 years with cystic fibrosis. The specimen sequenced was blood. This chain joins TRBV4-2 to TRBJ1-5; there is no confident call for the D gene. The DNA reads as follows: TGTGCCAGCAGCCAAGAACAACGTTTTAACAATCAGCCCCAGCATTTT. The encoded protein is CASSQEQRFNNQPQHF.